This passage covers 5 T cell receptor beta chains from one sample sequenced in a study of T cell changes during pregnancy in multiple sclerosis. Libraries were prepared by immunoSEQ multiplex PCR; TCRdb keeps only in-frame clonotypes and omits some of them. The sample records roughly 41,000 clones, 88% being singletons. The material sequenced was CD8+ T cells from peripheral blood mononuclear cells, taken in the third trimester of pregnancy. These receptor sequences come from a female donor with multiple sclerosis, enrolled in a pregnancy study.

By share, this clone counts as medium-sized. This sample includes further DNA sequences coding for the same CDR3. The chain links TRBV6-4 to TRBJ2-1, with 11 bases identical to TRBD2. Per germline, CDR1 MRHNA and CDR2 SNTAGT. V lost 0 bases, J lost 6 bases, and 1 base stayed unmatched. The CDR3 runs to 15 residues. This CDR3 is CASSDSSGGANEQFF. The CDR3 region has the DNA TGTGCCAGCAGTGACTCTAGCGGGGGGGCCAATGAGCAGTTCTTC.

This chain joins TRBV7-9 and TRBJ1-5, with 9 positions matching TRBD1. CDR3 length: 15 residues. In germline, CDR1 is SEHNR, CDR2 FQNEAQ (reference sequence). V shed 1 base and J 6 bases; nucleotides not matched to a gene: 4. CDR3 coding DNA: TGTGCCAGCAGCTTAGGGACAGGGGCGTTTCAGCCCCAGCATTTT. It encodes CASSLGTGAFQPQHF.

The DNA of the CDR3 is TGCGCCAGCAGCCCTAACCTTGGGACTAGCGGGGGGGCAGATACGCAGTATTTT. It specifies CASSPNLGTSGGADTQYF. The chain carries TRBV4-3 and TRBJ2-3, with 16 bases that match TRBD2. Germline V lookup: CDR1 LGHNA, CDR2 YSLEER. The CDR3 loop spans 18 amino acids. The junction had 8 bases not matched to a gene; V was cut back by 4 bases and J by 4 bases.

The chain joins TRBV5-6 to TRBJ1-2; TRBD1 is a possible D gene (5 bases). Germline V gives CDR1 SGHDT, CDR2 YYEEEE. The CDR3 consists of 11 residues. Trimming removed 7 bases from V and 8 bases from J, with 12 bases in between. The CDR3 coding sequence is TGTGCCAGCGATGGGGGAGGGGGCTACACCTTC. Translating gives CASDGGGGYTF.

The DNA for the CDR3 is TGTGCCAGCAGCTTAGGGGCGAATAATAATCAGCCCCAGCATTTT. Translation: CASSLGANNNQPQHF. The chain recombines TRBV7-2 with TRBJ1-5; D remains unclear. Germline CDR1 reads SGHTA; CDR2 reads FQGNSA. CDR3 length: 15 residues. V lost 1 base to trimming and J lost 4 bases, with 11 bases between them. The whole variable domain, remainder taken from reference TRBV7-2 and TRBJ1-5, is GAGVSQSPSNKVTEKGKDVELRCDPISGHTALYWYRQSLGQGLEFLIYFQGNSAPDKSGLPSDRFSAERTGGSVSTLTIQRTQQEDSAVYLCASSLGANNNQPQHFGDGTRLSIL.